This TCR beta chain was found in a study of T-cell reconstitution after alpha-beta-depleted transplantation in children. A TCRbeta library incorporating unique molecular identifiers was prepared. TCRdb reanalysed the PCR reads using MiXCR and keeps one entry per CDR3 protein. The sample lists 350,000 to 400,000 distinct CDR3 sequences, roughly 15% occurring once. The germline V gene has CDR1 SGHRS and CDR2 YFSETQ. V lost 5 bases, J lost 3 bases, and 8 bases lay in between. This CDR3 is built from 12 residues. This clonotype showed up many times. This sample comprised PBMCs, obtained from the stem cell graft. This TCR derives from a human donor who donated a stem cell graft to a child with Fanconi anemia. The chain joins TRBV5-1 to TRBJ2-5; D might be TRBD1 (6 bases). The chain's CDR3 is CASSRQEETQYF. Written as DNA, the CDR3 is TGCGCCAGCAGTCGACAGGAAGAGACCCAGTACTTC.